The rows below give T cell receptor beta chains drawn from one sample of a study of blood T cell repertoires in COVID-19. Method: immunoSEQ multiplex PCR; TCRdb's copy keeps in-frame clones and lacks some. Of some 120,000 clones listed, approximately 82% are singletons. Sequenced sample: peripheral blood. These receptors were taken from a woman between 50 and 59 years old with acute or convalescent COVID-19. Each CDR3 is given with its conserved first and last residue. The order of the fields is D gene, V gene, clone size, J gene, CDR3 DNA, CDR3 protein. A D gene is named only where the DNA matches it firmly. Size tells how often a clone was seen (once, few, many) or the class of an expanded clone, and some rows leave it out.

d_call: -; v_call: TRBV2; clone_size: -; j_call: TRBJ2-2; cdr3_nt: TGTGCCAGCAGTGATGAGTTTACCGGGGAGCTGTTTTTT; cdr3_aa: CASSDEFTGELFF
d_call: TRBD1; v_call: TRBV3-1/TRBV3-2; clone_size: -; j_call: TRBJ2-2; cdr3_nt: TGTGCCAGCAGCTTCGGACAGGGCGAAACCGGGGAGCTGTTTTTT; cdr3_aa: CASSFGQGETGELFF
d_call: -; v_call: TRBV10-2; clone_size: -; j_call: TRBJ1-2; cdr3_nt: TGCGCCAGCAGTGAGGCCCGGGTTGGCTACACCTTC; cdr3_aa: CASSEARVGYTF
d_call: -; v_call: TRBV7-2; clone_size: -; j_call: TRBJ2-2; cdr3_nt: TGTGCCAGCTGTCGCCCTCCAGCGAGCGCGAACACCGGGGAGCTGTTTTTT; cdr3_aa: CASCRPPASANTGELFF
d_call: TRBD1; v_call: TRBV6-5; clone_size: -; j_call: TRBJ1-4; cdr3_nt: TGTGCCAGCAGGCGACAGGGTTCTAATGAAAAACTGTTTTTT; cdr3_aa: CASRRQGSNEKLFF
d_call: -; v_call: TRBV5-5; clone_size: -; j_call: TRBJ2-5; cdr3_nt: TGTGCCAGCAGCTTGTTTGCGGGGACTGTCCAAGAGACCCAGTACTTC; cdr3_aa: CASSLFAGTVQETQYF
d_call: TRBD2; v_call: TRBV9; clone_size: -; j_call: TRBJ2-1; cdr3_nt: TGTGCCAGCAGCGTAGCGGGAGGCGTCAATGAGCAGTTCTTC; cdr3_aa: CASSVAGGVNEQFF
d_call: TRBD2; v_call: TRBV7-9; clone_size: -; j_call: TRBJ2-1; cdr3_nt: TGTGCCAGCAGCTTGAGCGGGGGGGTTTACAATGAGCAGTTCTTC; cdr3_aa: CASSLSGGVYNEQFF
d_call: -; v_call: TRBV19; clone_size: -; j_call: TRBJ2-1; cdr3_nt: TGTGCCAGCCTTAGTACGAGCTCCTACAATGAGCAGTTCTTC; cdr3_aa: CASLSTSSYNEQFF
d_call: -; v_call: TRBV28; clone_size: once; j_call: TRBJ2-1; cdr3_nt: TGTGCCAGCAGTTCCCACTCCCCTCGGTCCTACAATGAGCAGTTCTTC; cdr3_aa: CASSSHSPRSYNEQFF
d_call: TRBD1; v_call: TRBV10-3; clone_size: -; j_call: TRBJ1-6; cdr3_nt: TGTGCCATCAGCCAAGGGACAGACAATTCACCCCTCCACTTT; cdr3_aa: CAISQGTDNSPLHF
d_call: -; v_call: TRBV5-1; clone_size: -; j_call: TRBJ1-5; cdr3_nt: TGCGCCAGCAGCCACACTGGAGGAAGAGGGCAGCCCCAGCATTTT; cdr3_aa: CASSHTGGRGQPQHF
d_call: TRBD2; v_call: TRBV4-1; clone_size: once; j_call: TRBJ2-3; cdr3_nt: TGCGCCAGCAGCCAAGGCAGCGGGAGCGGTTTAGCAGATACGCAGTATTTT; cdr3_aa: CASSQGSGSGLADTQYF
d_call: -; v_call: TRBV13; clone_size: -; j_call: TRBJ2-5; cdr3_nt: TGTGCCAGCAGCTTAGGGATCGCCGCCCTGTCCCGGCTAGGAGAGACCCAGTACTTC; cdr3_aa: CASSLGIAALSRLGETQYF
d_call: TRBD1; v_call: TRBV27; clone_size: -; j_call: TRBJ2-7; cdr3_nt: TGTGCCAGCAGTCCGAGACAGGGGAGACAGTACTTC; cdr3_aa: CASSPRQGRQYF
d_call: -; v_call: TRBV5-1; clone_size: -; j_call: TRBJ2-1; cdr3_nt: TGCGCCAGCAGCGGAGACAGCATAAGCTCCTACAATGAGCAGTTCTTC; cdr3_aa: CASSGDSISSYNEQFF
d_call: -; v_call: TRBV6-6; clone_size: -; j_call: TRBJ1-5; cdr3_nt: TGTGCCAGCAGTCTCAGGGAAGGGTGGAATCAGCCCCAGCATTTT; cdr3_aa: CASSLREGWNQPQHF
d_call: TRBD1; v_call: TRBV3-1/TRBV3-2; clone_size: -; j_call: TRBJ1-1; cdr3_nt: TGTGCCAGCAGCCAAGCGGACAGGAGAAGAGGAAATGCTTTCTTT; cdr3_aa: CASSQADRRRGNAFF
d_call: TRBD1; v_call: TRBV5-8; clone_size: -; j_call: TRBJ1-2; cdr3_nt: TGTGCCAGCAGCTTGGGCAGGGGGCTCGAGGGCTACACCTTC; cdr3_aa: CASSLGRGLEGYTF
d_call: -; v_call: TRBV5-4; clone_size: -; j_call: TRBJ1-1; cdr3_nt: TGTGCCAGCAGTTTCGACAGAAACACTGAAGCTTTCTTT; cdr3_aa: CASSFDRNTEAFF
d_call: TRBD2; v_call: TRBV28; clone_size: -; j_call: TRBJ2-1; cdr3_nt: TGTGCCAGCAGCCGACTAGCTGGTGAGCAGTTCTTC; cdr3_aa: CASSRLAGEQFF
d_call: TRBD2; v_call: TRBV27; clone_size: -; j_call: TRBJ2-3; cdr3_nt: TGTGCCAGCAGGAGGGCTAGCGGGGCAGATACGCAGTATTTT; cdr3_aa: CASRRASGADTQYF
d_call: TRBD2; v_call: TRBV5-5; clone_size: -; j_call: TRBJ2-3; cdr3_nt: TGTGCCAGCAGGGGGATATGGGCGGGAGAAACGCAGTATTTT; cdr3_aa: CASRGIWAGETQYF
d_call: -; v_call: TRBV29-1; clone_size: -; j_call: TRBJ1-1; cdr3_nt: TGCAGCGTTGATACAGGGATGGACACTGAAGCTTTCTTT; cdr3_aa: CSVDTGMDTEAFF
d_call: TRBD1; v_call: TRBV6-5; clone_size: -; j_call: TRBJ1-1; cdr3_nt: TGTGCCAGCAGTTACTCGAGACAGGGGGACACTGAAGCTTTCTTT; cdr3_aa: CASSYSRQGDTEAFF
d_call: TRBD1; v_call: TRBV30; clone_size: -; j_call: TRBJ1-6; cdr3_nt: TGTGCCTGGAGTGTAGGGGGCGGAGGAGGTATTTCACCCCTCCACTTT; cdr3_aa: CAWSVGGGGGISPLHF
d_call: -; v_call: TRBV10-2; clone_size: -; j_call: TRBJ2-2; cdr3_nt: TGCGCCAGCGGGGGCAGACTCACCGGGGAGCTGTTTTTT; cdr3_aa: CASGGRLTGELFF